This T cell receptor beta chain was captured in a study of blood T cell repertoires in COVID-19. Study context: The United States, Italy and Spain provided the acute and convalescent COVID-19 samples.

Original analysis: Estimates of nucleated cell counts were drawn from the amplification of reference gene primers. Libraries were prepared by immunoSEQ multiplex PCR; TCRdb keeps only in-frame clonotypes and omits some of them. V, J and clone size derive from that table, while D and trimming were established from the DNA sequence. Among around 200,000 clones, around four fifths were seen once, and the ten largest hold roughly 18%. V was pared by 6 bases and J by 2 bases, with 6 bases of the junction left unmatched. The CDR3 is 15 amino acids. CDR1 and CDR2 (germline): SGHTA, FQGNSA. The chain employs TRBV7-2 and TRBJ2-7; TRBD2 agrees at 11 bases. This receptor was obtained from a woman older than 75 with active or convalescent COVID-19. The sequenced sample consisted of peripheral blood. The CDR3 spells CASRLGLAETYEQYF. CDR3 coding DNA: TGTGCCAGCAGATTGGGACTAGCGGAAACCTACGAGCAGTACTTC.